This T cell receptor beta chain is from a study of blood T cell repertoires in COVID-19. At the level of the study: The samples span acute and convalescent COVID-19 from the United States, Italy and Spain. The cDNA or gDNA used as material had been derived from T cells, B-cell-depleted T cells, or PBMCs.

The germline gives CDR1 SGDLS, CDR2 YYNGEE. CDR3 size: 14 residues. V was pared by 3 bases and J by 0 bases, with 7 bases between. In the original workflow: Amplification of reference gene primers was used by the study to estimate nucleated cell counts. Clones were read by immunoSEQ multiplex PCR, and TCRdb kept only the in-frame ones, dropping some. That table supplies the V and J calls and clone size; D and trimming were determined from the DNA. Of tens of thousands of clones in the sample, approximately 90% are singletons; the top ten hold approximately 2.9%. With respect to this clone: A read error may explain this, as a much larger clone is one base away.

The gene calls are TRBV9 and TRBJ1-5; D possibly corresponds to TRBD1 (5 bases). The clonotype comes from a woman between 45 and 65 years old with active or convalescent COVID-19. Material: peripheral blood. CDR3 sequence: CASSATDSNQPQHF. DNA for the CDR3: TGTGCCAGCAGCGCGACAGATAGCAATCAGCCCCAGCATTTT.